Listed below are T cell receptor beta chains from one sample, sequenced in a study of T cell responses to AZD1222 COVID-19 vaccine. Only in-frame clones appear in the TCRdb table, and some are missing; sequencing was by immunoSEQ multiplex PCR. The sample includes 150,000 to 200,000 clones, approximately 90% of them seen just once. The source material was peripheral blood, sampled 28 days after the second AZD1222 dose. These receptors all come from an adult who received the AZD1222 COVID-19 vaccine. Each CDR3 is given with its conserved first and last residue. The order of the fields is D gene, clone size, V gene, CDR3 length, J gene, CDR3 DNA, CDR3 protein. The D gene is left open where the match is weak. Not all rows give a size; the values are once, few, many and, for expanded clones, a class.

D gene: NA; clone size: many; V gene: TRBV7-9; CDR3 length: 14; J gene: TRBJ2-2; CDR3 DNA: TGTGCCAGCAGTCCACGGAGATTGGCCGGGGAGCTGTTTTTT; CDR3 protein: CASSPRRLAGELFF
D gene: NA; clone size: NA; V gene: TRBV7-9; CDR3 length: 17; J gene: TRBJ1-1; CDR3 DNA: TGTGCCAGCAGCCCCCTGAAGGGGGGGCCTAGGAACACTGAAGCTTTCTTT; CDR3 protein: CASSPLKGGPRNTEAFF
D gene: TRBD1; clone size: few; V gene: TRBV4-1; CDR3 length: 14; J gene: TRBJ2-3; CDR3 DNA: TGCGCCAGCAGAGACAGGGGGCCCACAGATACGCAGTATTTT; CDR3 protein: CASRDRGPTDTQYF
D gene: TRBD2; clone size: NA; V gene: TRBV29-1; CDR3 length: 16; J gene: TRBJ2-2; CDR3 DNA: TGCAGCGTCGCCGGACTAGCGCGCACCCGACCCGGGGAGCTGTTTTTT; CDR3 protein: CSVAGLARTRPGELFF
D gene: NA; clone size: NA; V gene: TRBV27; CDR3 length: 17; J gene: TRBJ1-3; CDR3 DNA: TGTGCCAGCAGTTCAACCCTAGGGGACCGCTCTGGAAACACCATATATTTT; CDR3 protein: CASSSTLGDRSGNTIYF
D gene: NA; clone size: NA; V gene: TRBV5-1; CDR3 length: 14; J gene: TRBJ2-5; CDR3 DNA: TGCGCCAGCAGCTCGGGGCCTTCCCAGGAGACCCAGTACTTC; CDR3 protein: CASSSGPSQETQYF
D gene: NA; clone size: NA; V gene: TRBV9; CDR3 length: 13; J gene: TRBJ2-2; CDR3 DNA: TGTGCCAGCAGGGCCCCTCCCTCTGGGGAGCTGTTTTTT; CDR3 protein: CASRAPPSGELFF
D gene: NA; clone size: NA; V gene: TRBV2; CDR3 length: 14; J gene: TRBJ1-2; CDR3 DNA: TGTGCCTCCAGGGAGGACACGACTAACTATGGCTACACCTTC; CDR3 protein: CASREDTTNYGYTF
D gene: NA; clone size: NA; V gene: TRBV5-4; CDR3 length: 15; J gene: TRBJ2-7; CDR3 DNA: TGTGCCAGCAGTCTCGACCGCGCCAGAGCCTACGAGCAGTACTTC; CDR3 protein: CASSLDRARAYEQYF
D gene: TRBD1; clone size: NA; V gene: TRBV6-5; CDR3 length: 13; J gene: TRBJ1-5; CDR3 DNA: TGTGCCAGCAGACAGGGGAGCAATCAGCCCCAGCATTTT; CDR3 protein: CASRQGSNQPQHF
D gene: NA; clone size: NA; V gene: TRBV7-9; CDR3 length: 14; J gene: TRBJ1-5; CDR3 DNA: TGTGCCAGCAGCCCGGGGTCCTCCGGCCAGCCCCAGCATTTT; CDR3 protein: CASSPGSSGQPQHF
D gene: NA; clone size: NA; V gene: TRBV30; CDR3 length: 14; J gene: TRBJ1-3; CDR3 DNA: TGTGCCTGGAGTGCTGGACGTTCTGGAAACACCATATATTTT; CDR3 protein: CAWSAGRSGNTIYF
D gene: TRBD1; clone size: NA; V gene: TRBV7-9; CDR3 length: 13; J gene: TRBJ1-2; CDR3 DNA: TGTGCCAGCAGTCCAGACAGGGGAGATGGCTACACCTTC; CDR3 protein: CASSPDRGDGYTF
D gene: NA; clone size: NA; V gene: TRBV3-1/TRBV3-2; CDR3 length: 13; J gene: TRBJ1-5; CDR3 DNA: TGTGCCAGCAGCCAAGATCTTAATCAGCCCCAGCATTTT; CDR3 protein: CASSQDLNQPQHF
D gene: TRBD2; clone size: NA; V gene: TRBV7-2; CDR3 length: 14; J gene: TRBJ2-5; CDR3 DNA: TGTGCCAGCAGCTTAGGGGCGGGGGGAGAGACCCAGTACTTC; CDR3 protein: CASSLGAGGETQYF
D gene: NA; clone size: NA; V gene: TRBV10-3; CDR3 length: 16; J gene: TRBJ2-1; CDR3 DNA: TGTGCCATCAGTGGTCGGTCGACGGACTCCTACAATGAGCAGTTCTTC; CDR3 protein: CAISGRSTDSYNEQFF
D gene: TRBD1; clone size: NA; V gene: TRBV30; CDR3 length: 15; J gene: TRBJ2-5; CDR3 DNA: TGTGCCTGGCGCCCCGGCAGGGGGTACCAAGAGACCCAGTACTTC; CDR3 protein: CAWRPGRGYQETQYF
D gene: NA; clone size: NA; V gene: TRBV6-1; CDR3 length: 13; J gene: TRBJ1-4; CDR3 DNA: TGTGCCAGCACCCTACCAACGACGGAAAAACTGTTTTTT; CDR3 protein: CASTLPTTEKLFF
D gene: TRBD1; clone size: NA; V gene: TRBV29-1; CDR3 length: 14; J gene: TRBJ1-2; CDR3 DNA: TGCAGCGTGGAAACAGGGGGCTCCTCCTATGGCTACACCTTC; CDR3 protein: CSVETGGSSYGYTF
D gene: NA; clone size: NA; V gene: TRBV28; CDR3 length: 12; J gene: TRBJ1-2; CDR3 DNA: TGTGCCAGCGGATCGGGGTTCTATGGCTACACCTTC; CDR3 protein: CASGSGFYGYTF
D gene: NA; clone size: NA; V gene: TRBV7-9; CDR3 length: 16; J gene: TRBJ2-2; CDR3 DNA: TGTGCCAGCAGCCAACCAAATCGAGGATCGTCCGGGGAGCTGTTTTTT; CDR3 protein: CASSQPNRGSSGELFF
D gene: NA; clone size: NA; V gene: TRBV6-5; CDR3 length: 15; J gene: TRBJ2-2; CDR3 DNA: TGTGCCAGCTTTAGGGGCAGCCCGAACACCGGGGAGCTGTTTTTT; CDR3 protein: CASFRGSPNTGELFF
D gene: TRBD2; clone size: NA; V gene: TRBV30; CDR3 length: 15; J gene: TRBJ2-3; CDR3 DNA: TGTGCCTGGAGCCCGATAGCGGGAGGCACAGATACGCAGTATTTT; CDR3 protein: CAWSPIAGGTDTQYF
D gene: NA; clone size: NA; V gene: TRBV2; CDR3 length: 13; J gene: TRBJ1-2; CDR3 DNA: TGTGCCAGCAGTGAACGGGGTAACTATGGCTACACCTTC; CDR3 protein: CASSERGNYGYTF
D gene: NA; clone size: NA; V gene: TRBV21-1; CDR3 length: 14; J gene: TRBJ2-3; CDR3 DNA: TGTGCCAGCAGCGGCCGTCGGGGTCCAGATACGCAGTATTTT; CDR3 protein: CASSGRRGPDTQYF
D gene: NA; clone size: once; V gene: TRBV5-1; CDR3 length: 15; J gene: TRBJ2-3; CDR3 DNA: TGCGCCAGCAGCTTGGGAGGGTACAGCACAGATACGCAGTATTTT; CDR3 protein: CASSLGGYSTDTQYF
D gene: NA; clone size: NA; V gene: TRBV11-3; CDR3 length: 12; J gene: TRBJ2-5; CDR3 DNA: TGTGCCAGCAGCCTGTCAGGAGAGACCCAGTACTTC; CDR3 protein: CASSLSGETQYF
D gene: NA; clone size: NA; V gene: TRBV18; CDR3 length: 11; J gene: TRBJ1-1; CDR3 DNA: TGTGCCAGCTCTCTGGACACTGAAGCTTTCTTT; CDR3 protein: CASSLDTEAFF
D gene: TRBD1; clone size: NA; V gene: TRBV7-9; CDR3 length: 16; J gene: TRBJ1-2; CDR3 DNA: TGTGCCAGCAGCTCCGTGACAGGGGGAATACTTTATGGCTACACCTTC; CDR3 protein: CASSSVTGGILYGYTF
D gene: TRBD1; clone size: NA; V gene: TRBV30; CDR3 length: 18; J gene: TRBJ1-6; CDR3 DNA: TGTGCCTGGAGTGTACGGGCAGGGGGGTTCATCTATAATTCACCCCTCCACTTT; CDR3 protein: CAWSVRAGGFIYNSPLHF
D gene: NA; clone size: NA; V gene: TRBV7-9; CDR3 length: 13; J gene: TRBJ1-4; CDR3 DNA: TGTGCCAGCAGCTTAGCCCAGGGTGGAAAACTGTTTTTT; CDR3 protein: CASSLAQGGKLFF